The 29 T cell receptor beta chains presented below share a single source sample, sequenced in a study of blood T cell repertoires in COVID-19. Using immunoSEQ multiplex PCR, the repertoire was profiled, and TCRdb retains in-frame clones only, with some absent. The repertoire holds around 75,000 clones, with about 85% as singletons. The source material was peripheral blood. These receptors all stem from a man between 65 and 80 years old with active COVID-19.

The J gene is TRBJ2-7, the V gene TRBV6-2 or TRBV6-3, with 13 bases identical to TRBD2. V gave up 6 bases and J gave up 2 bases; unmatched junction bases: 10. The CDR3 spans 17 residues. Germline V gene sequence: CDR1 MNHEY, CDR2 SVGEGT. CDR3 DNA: TGTGCCAGCAGCCTACTAGCGGGAGGGCCCTCAGCCTACGAGCAGTACTTC. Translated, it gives CASSLLAGGPSAYEQYF.

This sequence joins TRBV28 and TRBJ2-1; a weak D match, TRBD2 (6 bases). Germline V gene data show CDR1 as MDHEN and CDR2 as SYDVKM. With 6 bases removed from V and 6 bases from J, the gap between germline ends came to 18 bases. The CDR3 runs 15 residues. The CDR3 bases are TGTGCCAGCAGGACCGCGGGACCCACAGCCAATGAGCAGTTCTTC. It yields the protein CASRTAGPTANEQFF.

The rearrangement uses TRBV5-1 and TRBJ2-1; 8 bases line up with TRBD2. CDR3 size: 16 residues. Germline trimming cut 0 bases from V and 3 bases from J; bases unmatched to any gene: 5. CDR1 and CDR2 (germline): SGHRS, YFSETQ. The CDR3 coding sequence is TGCGCCAGCAGCTTGGACGGACGGGGGGGCTACAATGAGCAGTTCTTC. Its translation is CASSLDGRGGYNEQFF.

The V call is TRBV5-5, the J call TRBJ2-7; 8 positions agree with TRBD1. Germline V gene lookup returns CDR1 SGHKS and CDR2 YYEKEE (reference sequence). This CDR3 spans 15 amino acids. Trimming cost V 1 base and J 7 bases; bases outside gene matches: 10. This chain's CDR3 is CASSLLGQARLEQYF. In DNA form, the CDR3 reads TGTGCCAGCAGCTTGTTGGGACAGGCCCGTTTGGAGCAGTACTTC.

The CDR3 region has the DNA TGTGCCAGCAGCCCTCGGACAGCAAGCTCCTACGAGCAGTACTTC. Its translation: CASSPRTASSYEQYF. The rearrangement links TRBV7-8 to TRBJ2-7, with D tentatively TRBD1 (6 bases). CDR1 and CDR2 (germline): SGHVS, FQNEAQ. Trimming removed 5 bases at V and 0 bases at J, with 14 bases between. CDR3 length: 15 residues.

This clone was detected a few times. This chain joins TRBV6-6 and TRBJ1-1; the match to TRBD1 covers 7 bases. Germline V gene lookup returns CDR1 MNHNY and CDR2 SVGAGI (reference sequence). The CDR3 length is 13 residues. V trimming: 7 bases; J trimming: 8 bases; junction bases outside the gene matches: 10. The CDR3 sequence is CASTRTGEAEAFF. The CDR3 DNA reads TGTGCCAGCACACGCACAGGGGAAGCGGAAGCTTTCTTT.

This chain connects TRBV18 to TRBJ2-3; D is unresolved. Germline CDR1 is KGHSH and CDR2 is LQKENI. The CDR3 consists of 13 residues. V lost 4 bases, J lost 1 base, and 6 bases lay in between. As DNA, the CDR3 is TGTGCCAGCTCACAGGCGGGCACAGATACGCAGTATTTT. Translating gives CASSQAGTDTQYF.

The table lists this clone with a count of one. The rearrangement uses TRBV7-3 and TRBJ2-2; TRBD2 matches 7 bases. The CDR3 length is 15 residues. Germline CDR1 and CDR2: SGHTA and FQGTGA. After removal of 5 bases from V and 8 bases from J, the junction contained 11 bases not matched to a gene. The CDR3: CASSPAGSGLGELFF. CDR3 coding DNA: TGTGCCAGCAGCCCAGCGGGCTCGGGACTAGGGGAGCTGTTTTTT.

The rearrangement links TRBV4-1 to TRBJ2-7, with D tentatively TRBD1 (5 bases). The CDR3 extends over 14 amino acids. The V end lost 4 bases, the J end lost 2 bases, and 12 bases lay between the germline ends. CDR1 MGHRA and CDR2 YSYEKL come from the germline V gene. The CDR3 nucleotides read TGCGCCAGCAGCCCACTTGGGGCCCCCTACGAGCAGTACTTC. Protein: CASSPLGAPYEQYF.

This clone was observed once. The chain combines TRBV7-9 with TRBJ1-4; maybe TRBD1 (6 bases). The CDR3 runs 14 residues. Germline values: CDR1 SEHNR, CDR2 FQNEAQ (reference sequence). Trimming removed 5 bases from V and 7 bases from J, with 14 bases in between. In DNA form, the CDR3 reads TGTGCCAGCAGCCCCCGGGAGGGGGTTGAAAAACTGTTTTTT. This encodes CASSPREGVEKLFF.

DNA of the CDR3: TGCGCCAGCACCCTGGGGGGAGGGAACACTGAAGCTTTCTTT. Translating gives CASTLGGGNTEAFF. This chain connects TRBV5-1 to TRBJ1-1; D is possibly TRBD1 (5 bases). CDR1 and CDR2 (germline): SGHRS, YFSETQ. This CDR3 comprises 14 residues. V lost 6 bases and J lost 1, with 13 bases in between.

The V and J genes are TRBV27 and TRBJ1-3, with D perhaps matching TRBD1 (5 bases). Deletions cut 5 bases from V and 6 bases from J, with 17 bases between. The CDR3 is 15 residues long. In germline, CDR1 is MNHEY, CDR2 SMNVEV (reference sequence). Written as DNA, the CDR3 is TGTGCCAGCAGTCCGACCGGGACTTTCGTAAACACCATATATTTT. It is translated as CASSPTGTFVNTIYF.

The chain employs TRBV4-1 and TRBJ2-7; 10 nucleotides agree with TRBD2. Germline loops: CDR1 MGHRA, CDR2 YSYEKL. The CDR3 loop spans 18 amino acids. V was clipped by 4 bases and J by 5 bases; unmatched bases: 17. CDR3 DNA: TGCGCCAGCAGCCGCCTGACTAGCGGGCGTACCAACCCCGACGAGCAGTACTTC. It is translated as CASSRLTSGRTNPDEQYF.

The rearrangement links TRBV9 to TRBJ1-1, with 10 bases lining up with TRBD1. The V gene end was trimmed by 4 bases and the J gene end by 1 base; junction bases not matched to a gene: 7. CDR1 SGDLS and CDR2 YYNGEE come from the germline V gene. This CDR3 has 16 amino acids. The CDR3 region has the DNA TGTGCCAGCAGCCCCCATGGGACAGGGGCGAACACTGAAGCTTTCTTT. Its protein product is CASSPHGTGANTEAFF.

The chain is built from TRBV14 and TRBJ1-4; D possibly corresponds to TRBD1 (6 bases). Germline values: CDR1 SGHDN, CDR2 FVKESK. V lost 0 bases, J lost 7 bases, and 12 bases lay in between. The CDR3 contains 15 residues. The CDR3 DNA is TGTGCCAGCAGCCAAGAGGGGGGGCCCGGTGAAAAACTGTTTTTT. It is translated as CASSQEGGPGEKLFF.

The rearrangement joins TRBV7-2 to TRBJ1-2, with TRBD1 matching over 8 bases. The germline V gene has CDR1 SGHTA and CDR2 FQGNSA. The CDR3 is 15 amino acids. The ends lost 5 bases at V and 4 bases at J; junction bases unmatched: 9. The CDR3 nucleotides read TGTGCCAGCAGCCCCGGGTCAGGGGGCGTCTATGGCTACACCTTC. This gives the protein CASSPGSGGVYGYTF.

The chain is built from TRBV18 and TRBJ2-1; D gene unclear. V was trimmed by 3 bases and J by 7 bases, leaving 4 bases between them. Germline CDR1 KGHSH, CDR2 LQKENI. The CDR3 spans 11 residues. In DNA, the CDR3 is TGTGCCAGCTCACCCCAAAATGAGCAGTTCTTC. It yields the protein CASSPQNEQFF.

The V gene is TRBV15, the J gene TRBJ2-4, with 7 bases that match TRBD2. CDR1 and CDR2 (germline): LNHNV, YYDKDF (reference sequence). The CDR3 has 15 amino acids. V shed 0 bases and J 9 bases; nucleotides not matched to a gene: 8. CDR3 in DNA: TGTGCCACCAGCAGAGATCCGAGCGGGGCAGGCATTCAGTACTTC. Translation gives CATSRDPSGAGIQYF.

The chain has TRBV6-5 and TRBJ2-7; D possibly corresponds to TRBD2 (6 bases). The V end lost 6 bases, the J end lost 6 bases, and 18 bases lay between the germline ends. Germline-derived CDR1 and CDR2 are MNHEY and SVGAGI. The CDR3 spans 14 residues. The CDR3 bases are TGTGCCAGCAGGCGGGGCGCGGGTACCCTCGAGCAGTACTTC. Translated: CASRRGAGTLEQYF.

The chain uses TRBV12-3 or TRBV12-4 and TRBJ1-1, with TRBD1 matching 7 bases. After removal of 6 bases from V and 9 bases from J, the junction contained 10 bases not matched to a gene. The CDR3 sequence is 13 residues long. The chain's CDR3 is CASSPTGVWKAFF. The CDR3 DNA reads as TGTGCCAGCAGCCCCACAGGGGTTTGGAAAGCTTTCTTT.

Written as DNA, the CDR3 is TGTGCCAGCACCGCAGGTTTCTATGGCTACACCTTC. Encoded protein: CASTAGFYGYTF. This rearrangement joins TRBV28 to TRBJ1-2, with D uncertain. CDR1 is MDHEN and CDR2 is SYDVKM in the germline V gene. Between the trimmed V and J ends, which lost 7 bases and 4 bases, there was a span of 10 bases. CDR3 size: 12 residues.

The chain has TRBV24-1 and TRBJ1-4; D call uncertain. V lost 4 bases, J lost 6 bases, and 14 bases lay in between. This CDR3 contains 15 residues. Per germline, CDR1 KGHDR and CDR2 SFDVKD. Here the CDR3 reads CATSDPAGGHEKLFF. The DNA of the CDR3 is TGTGCCACCAGTGACCCGGCCGGAGGGCATGAAAAACTGTTTTTT.

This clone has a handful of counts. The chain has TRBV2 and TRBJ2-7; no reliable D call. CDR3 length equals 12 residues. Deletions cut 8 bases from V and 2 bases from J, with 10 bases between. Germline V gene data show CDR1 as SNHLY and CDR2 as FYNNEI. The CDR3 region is CASARSPYEQYF. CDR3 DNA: TGTGCCAGCGCCCGAAGCCCCTACGAGCAGTACTTC.

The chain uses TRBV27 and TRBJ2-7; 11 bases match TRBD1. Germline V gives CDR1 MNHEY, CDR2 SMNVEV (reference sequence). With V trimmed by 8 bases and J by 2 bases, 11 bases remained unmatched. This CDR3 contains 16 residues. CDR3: CASSSGGQGGTYEQYF. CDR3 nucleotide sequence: TGTGCCAGCTCAAGCGGGGGACAGGGGGGGACCTACGAGCAGTACTTC.

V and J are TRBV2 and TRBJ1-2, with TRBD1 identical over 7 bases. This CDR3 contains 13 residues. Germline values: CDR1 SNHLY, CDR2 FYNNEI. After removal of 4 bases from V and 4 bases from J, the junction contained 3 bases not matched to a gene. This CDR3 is CASSAGQLYGYTF. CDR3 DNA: TGTGCCAGCAGTGCGGGACAGCTCTATGGCTACACCTTC.

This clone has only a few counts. In nucleotides, the CDR3 is TGTGCCTGGAAGGGGACAGGGGACTACGAGCAGTACTTC. This encodes CAWKGTGDYEQYF. The chain combines TRBV30 with TRBJ2-7; TRBD1 aligns across 10 bases. The CDR3 has 13 amino acids. The trim removed 4 bases at V and 3 bases at J, leaving 3 bases unmatched. CDR1 and CDR2 (germline): GTSNPN, SVGIG (reference sequence). The variable domain in full, completed from reference TRBV30 and TRBJ2-7, reads SQTIHQWPATLVQPVGSPLSLECTVEGTSNPNLYWYRQAAGRGLQLLFYSVGIGQISSEVPQNLSASRPQDRQFILSSKKLLLSDSGFYLCAWKGTGDYEQYFGPGTRLTVT.

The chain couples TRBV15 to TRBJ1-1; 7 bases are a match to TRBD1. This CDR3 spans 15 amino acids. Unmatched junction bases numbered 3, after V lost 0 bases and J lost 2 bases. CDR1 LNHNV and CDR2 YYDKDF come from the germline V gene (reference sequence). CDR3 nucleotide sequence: TGTGCCACCAGCAGAGATTGGACAGGCAACACTGAAGCTTTCTTT. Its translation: CATSRDWTGNTEAFF. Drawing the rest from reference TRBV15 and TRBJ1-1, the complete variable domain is DAMVIQNPRYQVTQFGKPVTLSCSQTLNHNVMYWYQQKSSQAPKLLFHYYDKDFNNEADTPDNFQSRRPNTSFCFLDIRSPGLGDTAMYLCATSRDWTGNTEAFFGQGTRLTVV.

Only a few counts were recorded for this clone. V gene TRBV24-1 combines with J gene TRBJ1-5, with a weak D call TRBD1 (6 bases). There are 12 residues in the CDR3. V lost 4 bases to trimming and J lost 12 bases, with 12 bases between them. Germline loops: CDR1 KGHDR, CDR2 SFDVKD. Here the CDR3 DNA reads TGTGCCACCAGTGACCCCCCGGGACACCAGCATTTT. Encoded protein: CATSDPPGHQHF.

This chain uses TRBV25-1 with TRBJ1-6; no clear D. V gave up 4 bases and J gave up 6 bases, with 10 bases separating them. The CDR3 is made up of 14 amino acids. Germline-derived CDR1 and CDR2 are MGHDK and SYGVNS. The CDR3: CASSVGSVNSPLHF. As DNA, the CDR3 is TGTGCCAGCAGTGTGGGTAGCGTTAATTCACCCCTCCACTTT.